This T cell receptor beta chain was identified during a study of T cells in Graves' hyperthyroidism and ophthalmopathy. Study conclusions and caveats: Blood shared most expanded thyroid clonotypes above 0.001. The model's output predicted ophthalmopathy at a median of roughly 6.9 months prior to onset.

Each diagnosis drew on symptoms, thyroxine, TRAb, thyroid ultrasound and orbital computed tomography findings. Amplified TCR beta CDR3 regions derived from RNA transcripts. First-round RT-PCR with HTBI primers amplified the TCR CDR3 region. TCRdb used MiXCR to reprocess the multiplex PCR reads, holding one entry per CDR3 protein. The table records roughly 520,000 distinct CDR3 sequences, approximately 24% of them present only once. This CDR3 spans 15 amino acids. Germline assignment: CDR1 MNHEY and CDR2 SVGEGT. Deletions cut 2 bases from V and 3 bases from J, with 10 bases between. This clonotype was recorded at least ten times. Antigen specificity is unknown.

V and J are TRBV6-2 or TRBV6-3 and TRBJ2-2; the D is unclear. This sequence originates from a woman aged 30 to 39 with Graves' ophthalmopathy. Source material: blood. The CDR3 sequence: CASSYRGRDTGELFF. The CDR3 DNA sequence: TGTGCCAGCAGTTACCGAGGACGGGACACCGGGGAGCTGTTTTTT.